This T cell receptor (beta chain) originates from a study of cytomegalovirus exposure and HLA in healthy donors. Vbeta (60) and Jbeta (13) primers were used in the PCR. Here immunoSEQ multiplex PCR was the method, and the copy in TCRdb shows in-frame clones only, minus some. Of 35,000 to 55,000 clones listed, roughly 69% are singletons. This clone has only a few counts. What was sequenced was PBMCs. This sequence originates from a woman in her twenties or thirties in good health and CMV-seronegative.

The CDR3: CASSEVLAGGPDTQYF. For the CDR3, the DNA is TGTGCCAGCAGTGAAGTACTAGCGGGGGGGCCAGATACGCAGTATTTT. The rearrangement uses TRBV6-1 and TRBJ2-3; 13 nucleotides align to TRBD2. Germline values: CDR1 MNHNS, CDR2 SASEGT. With V trimmed by 1 base and J by 4 bases, 2 bases remained unmatched. The CDR3 is 16 residues long.